The TCR beta chain described here comes from a study of preoperative IRX-2 immunotherapy in early breast cancer (dated by TCRdb to between 2018 and 2021). Library method: the immunoSEQ multiplex PCR assay. TCRdb re-hosts the immuneACCESS table, in-frame sequences only. Its copies lack some clones; in the studies checked, an unresolved V gene accounts for under half of them, and the cause for the rest is not known. In all, the sample holds about 43,000 clones, and 85% to 95% of those were seen once. The ten largest make up 1.6% of the sample. On this clone itself: Its antigen is unknown. Base qualities are not at hand, and no much larger clone is one base apart.

The CDR3 goes from the cysteine to the phenylalanine over 16 residues. The read is trimmed to its CDR3 DNA, 48 bases read in frame from base 1. Germline trimming: 6 bases from V, 2 bases from J; junction bases outside gene matches: 7. CDR1 and CDR2 (MDHEN, SYDVKM) derive from the germline V gene. The treatment or condition label corresponds to: preoperative locoregional IRX-2 cytokine immunotherapy. The samples were obtained from a phase Ib study that tested preoperative, locoregional IRX-2 cytokine immunotherapy meant to prime immune responses. Patients with early-stage breast cancer who were given IRX-2 before surgery served as donors.

The rearranged segments are TRBV28 and TRBJ2-3; 11 of the junction bases match TRBD2. The clonotype was recovered from a human donor with breast cancer. Material: tumor tissue, obtained after IRX-2 immunotherapy. In nucleotides, the sequence is TGTGCCAGCAGGGACGTAGCGGGAGGGTTCACAGATACGCAGTATTTT. It is translated as CASRDVAGGFTDTQYF.